This entry concerns a single T cell receptor (beta chain). The data derive from a study of technical replicates of blood from several donors. Assay used: immunoSEQ multiplex PCR; TCRdb lists only in-frame clones, some missing. The data hold around 81,000 clones, with around 95% observed a single time. The source is a human donor in good health. Sequencing input: T cells isolated from PBMCs.

The CDR3, as DNA: TGCGCCAGCAGCCTTGTTCTCGGTCCGCAAGGAAACACCATATATTTT. Its translation is CASSLVLGPQGNTIYF. The rearrangement joins TRBV4-1 to TRBJ1-3; D unresolved. The V and J ends lost 4 bases and 4 bases respectively, with 17 bases between them. CDR1 is MGHRA, CDR2 YSYEKL, per germline. This CDR3 contains 16 residues.